This record covers a single T cell receptor (beta chain). Repertoires were generated with immunoSEQ multiplex PCR, while TCRdb's copy carries only in-frame clones and drops some. The sample has approximately 100,000 clones, almost 95% seen once. These data originate in a study of T cell changes during pregnancy in multiple sclerosis. The sample consisted of peripheral blood, taken before pregnancy. This TCR came from a female donor with multiple sclerosis, enrolled in a pregnancy study.

For the CDR3, the DNA is TGTGCCAGCAGCTCCTTGGGTGGGAGCTACTATGGCTACACCTTC. Encoded protein: CASSSLGGSYYGYTF. The gene calls are TRBV9 and TRBJ1-2; D ambiguous. V gave up 4 bases and J gave up 3 bases, with 16 bases separating them. Germline V gives CDR1 SGDLS, CDR2 YYNGEE. The length of the CDR3 is 15 residues.